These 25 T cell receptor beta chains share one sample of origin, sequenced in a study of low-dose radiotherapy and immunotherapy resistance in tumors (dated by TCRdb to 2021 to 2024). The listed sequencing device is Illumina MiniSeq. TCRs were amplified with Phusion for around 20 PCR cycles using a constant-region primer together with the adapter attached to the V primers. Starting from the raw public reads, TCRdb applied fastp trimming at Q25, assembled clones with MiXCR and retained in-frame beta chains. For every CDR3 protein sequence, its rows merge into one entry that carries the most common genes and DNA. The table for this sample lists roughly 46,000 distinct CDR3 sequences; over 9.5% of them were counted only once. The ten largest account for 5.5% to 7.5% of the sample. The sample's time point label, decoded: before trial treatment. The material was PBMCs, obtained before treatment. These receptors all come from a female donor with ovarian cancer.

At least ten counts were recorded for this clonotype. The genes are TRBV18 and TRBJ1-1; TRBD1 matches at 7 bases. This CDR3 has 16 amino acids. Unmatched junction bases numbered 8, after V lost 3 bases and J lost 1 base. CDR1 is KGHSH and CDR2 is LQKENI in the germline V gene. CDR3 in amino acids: CASSPSTGSKNTEAFF. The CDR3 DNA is TGTGCCAGCTCACCTTCGACAGGGAGTAAGAACACTGAAGCTTTCTTT.

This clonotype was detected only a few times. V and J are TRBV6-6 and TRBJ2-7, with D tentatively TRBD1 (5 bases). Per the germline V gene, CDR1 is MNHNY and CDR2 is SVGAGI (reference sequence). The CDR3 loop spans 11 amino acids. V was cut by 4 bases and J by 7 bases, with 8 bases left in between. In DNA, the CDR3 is TGTGCCAGCAGTTGGGGCAATGAGCAGTACTTC. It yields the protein CASSWGNEQYF.

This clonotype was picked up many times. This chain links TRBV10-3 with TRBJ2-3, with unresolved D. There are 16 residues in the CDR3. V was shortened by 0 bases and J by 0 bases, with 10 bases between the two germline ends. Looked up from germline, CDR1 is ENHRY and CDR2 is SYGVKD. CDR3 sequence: CAISESAPRSTDTQYF. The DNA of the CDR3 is TGTGCCATCAGTGAGTCGGCTCCCAGAAGCACAGATACGCAGTATTTT.

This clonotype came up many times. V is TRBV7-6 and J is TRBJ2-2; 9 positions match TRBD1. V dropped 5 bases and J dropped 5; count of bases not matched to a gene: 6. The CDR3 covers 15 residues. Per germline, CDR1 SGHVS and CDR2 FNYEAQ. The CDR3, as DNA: TGTGCCAGCAGCCAGGGACAGGGATGGACCGGGGAGCTGTTTTTT. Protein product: CASSQGQGWTGELFF.

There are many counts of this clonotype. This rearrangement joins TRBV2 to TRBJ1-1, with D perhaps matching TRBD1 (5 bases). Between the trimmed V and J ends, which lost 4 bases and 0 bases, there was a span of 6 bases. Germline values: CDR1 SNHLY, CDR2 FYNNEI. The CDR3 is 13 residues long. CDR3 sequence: CASSGTLNTEAFF. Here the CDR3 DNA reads TGTGCCAGCAGTGGGACATTGAACACTGAAGCTTTCTTT.

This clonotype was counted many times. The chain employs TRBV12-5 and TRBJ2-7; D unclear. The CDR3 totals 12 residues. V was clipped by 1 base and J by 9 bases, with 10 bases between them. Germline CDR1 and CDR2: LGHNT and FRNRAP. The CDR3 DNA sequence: TGTGCTAGTGGTTTGGGCCTTGAACTGCAGTACTTC. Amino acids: CASGLGLELQYF.

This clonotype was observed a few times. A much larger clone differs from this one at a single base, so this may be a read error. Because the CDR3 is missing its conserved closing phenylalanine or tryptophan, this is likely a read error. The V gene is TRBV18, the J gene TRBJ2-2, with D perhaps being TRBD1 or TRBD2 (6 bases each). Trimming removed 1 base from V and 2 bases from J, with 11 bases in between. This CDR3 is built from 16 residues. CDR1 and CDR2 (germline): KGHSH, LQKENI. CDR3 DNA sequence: TGTGCCAGCTCACCACGGAGGGGGGCCAACACCGGGGAGCTGTTTGTT. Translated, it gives CASSPRRGANTGELFV.

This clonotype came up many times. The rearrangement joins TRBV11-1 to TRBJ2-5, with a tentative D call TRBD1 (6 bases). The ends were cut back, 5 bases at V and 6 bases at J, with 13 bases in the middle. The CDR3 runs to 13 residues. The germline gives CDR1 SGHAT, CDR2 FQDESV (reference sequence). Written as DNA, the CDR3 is TGTGCCAGCAGCGTTACAGGGTTGCAGACCCAGTACTTC. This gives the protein CASSVTGLQTQYF.

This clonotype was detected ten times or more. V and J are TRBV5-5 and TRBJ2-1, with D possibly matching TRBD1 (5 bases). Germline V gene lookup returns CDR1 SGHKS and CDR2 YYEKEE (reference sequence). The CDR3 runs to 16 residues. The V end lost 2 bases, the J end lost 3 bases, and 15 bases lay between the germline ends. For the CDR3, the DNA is TGTGCCAGCAGCTTCTTAGTCGACAGAAGCTACAATGAGCAGTTCTTC. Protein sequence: CASSFLVDRSYNEQFF. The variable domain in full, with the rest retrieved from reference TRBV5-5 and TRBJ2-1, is DAGVTQSPTHLIKTRGQQVTLRCSPISGHKSVSWYQQVLGQGPQFIFQYYEKEERGRGNFPDRFSARQFPNYSSELNVNALLLGDSALYLCASSFLVDRSYNEQFFGPGTRLTVL.

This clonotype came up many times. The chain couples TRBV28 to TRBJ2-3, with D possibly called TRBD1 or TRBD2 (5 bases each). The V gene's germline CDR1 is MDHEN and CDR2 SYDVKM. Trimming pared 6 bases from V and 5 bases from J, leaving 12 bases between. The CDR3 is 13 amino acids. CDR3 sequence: CASSSWDGDTQYF. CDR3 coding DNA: TGTGCCAGCAGCAGCTGGGACGGAGATACGCAGTATTTT.

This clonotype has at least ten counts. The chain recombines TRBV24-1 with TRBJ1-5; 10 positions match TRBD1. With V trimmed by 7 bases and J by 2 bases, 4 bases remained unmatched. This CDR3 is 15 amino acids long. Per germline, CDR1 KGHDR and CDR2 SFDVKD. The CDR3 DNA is TGTGCCACCAGATCCGGGACAGGGGGCAATCAGCCCCAGCATTTT. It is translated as CATRSGTGGNQPQHF.

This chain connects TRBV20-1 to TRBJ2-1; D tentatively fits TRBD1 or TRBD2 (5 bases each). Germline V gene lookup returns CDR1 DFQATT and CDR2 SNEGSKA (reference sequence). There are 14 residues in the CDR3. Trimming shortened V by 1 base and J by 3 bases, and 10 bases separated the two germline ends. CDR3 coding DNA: TGCAGTGCTAGAGCCCGGGACGTCTACAATGAGCAGTTCTTC. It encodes CSARARDVYNEQFF.

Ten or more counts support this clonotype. The CDR3 nucleotides are TGTGCCAGTACTTCGTGGGGTGGTAACACCGGGGAGCTGTTTTTT. It encodes CASTSWGGNTGELFF. The rearrangement joins TRBV19 to TRBJ2-2, with D unresolved. V was shortened by 7 bases and J by 2 bases, with 14 bases between the two germline ends. The CDR3 runs 15 residues. Germline V CDR1 and CDR2: LNHDA, SQIVND (reference sequence).

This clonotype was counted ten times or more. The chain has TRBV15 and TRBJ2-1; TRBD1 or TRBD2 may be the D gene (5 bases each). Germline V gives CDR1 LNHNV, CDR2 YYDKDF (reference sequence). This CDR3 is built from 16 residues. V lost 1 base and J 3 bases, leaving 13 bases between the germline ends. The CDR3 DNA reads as TGTGCCACCAGCAGAGGAGGGGCACAGAGCTACAATGAGCAGTTCTTC. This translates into CATSRGGAQSYNEQFF.

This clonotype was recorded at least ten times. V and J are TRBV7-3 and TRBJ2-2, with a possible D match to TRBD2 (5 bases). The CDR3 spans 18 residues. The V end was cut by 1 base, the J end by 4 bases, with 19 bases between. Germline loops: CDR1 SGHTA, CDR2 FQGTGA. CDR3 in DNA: TGTGCCAGCAGCTTAATCCCAACGTGGGGAGAATCCACCGGGGAGCTGTTTTTT. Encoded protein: CASSLIPTWGESTGELFF.

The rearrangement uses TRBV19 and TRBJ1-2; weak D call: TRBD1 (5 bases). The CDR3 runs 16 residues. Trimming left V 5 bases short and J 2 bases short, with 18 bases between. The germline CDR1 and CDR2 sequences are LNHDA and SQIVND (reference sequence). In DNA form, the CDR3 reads TGTGCCAGTAGTGGGTTTCGACAGTCGGTAAACTATGGCTACACCTTC. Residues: CASSGFRQSVNYGYTF.

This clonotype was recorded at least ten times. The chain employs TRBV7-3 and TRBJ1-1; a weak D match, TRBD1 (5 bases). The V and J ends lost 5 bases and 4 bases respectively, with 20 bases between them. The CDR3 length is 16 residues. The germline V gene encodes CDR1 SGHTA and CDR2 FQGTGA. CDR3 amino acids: CASSPNPGGGSTEAFF. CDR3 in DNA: TGTGCCAGCAGCCCCAACCCCGGGGGGGGAAGCACTGAAGCTTTCTTT.

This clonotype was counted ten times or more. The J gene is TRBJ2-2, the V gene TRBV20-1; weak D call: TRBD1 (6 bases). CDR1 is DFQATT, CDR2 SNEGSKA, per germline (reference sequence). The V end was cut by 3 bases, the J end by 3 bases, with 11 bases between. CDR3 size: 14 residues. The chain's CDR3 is CSASLPGDTGELFF. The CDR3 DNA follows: TGCAGTGCTAGTTTGCCAGGGGACACCGGGGAGCTGTTTTTT.

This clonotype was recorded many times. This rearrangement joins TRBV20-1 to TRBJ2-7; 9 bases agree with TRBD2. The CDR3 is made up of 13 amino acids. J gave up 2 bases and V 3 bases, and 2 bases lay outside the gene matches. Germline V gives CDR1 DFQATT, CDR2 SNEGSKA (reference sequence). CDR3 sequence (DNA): TGCAGTGCTAGCGGGACTAGCCCCTACGAGCAGTACTTC. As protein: CSASGTSPYEQYF.

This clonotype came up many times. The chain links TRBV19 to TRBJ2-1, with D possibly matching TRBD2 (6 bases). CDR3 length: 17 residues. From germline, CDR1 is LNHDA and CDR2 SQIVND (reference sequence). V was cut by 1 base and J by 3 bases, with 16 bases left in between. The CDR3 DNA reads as TGTGCCAGTAGTATAGGGGGCGGGGCCCTGGGCTACAATGAGCAGTTCTTC. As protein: CASSIGGGALGYNEQFF.

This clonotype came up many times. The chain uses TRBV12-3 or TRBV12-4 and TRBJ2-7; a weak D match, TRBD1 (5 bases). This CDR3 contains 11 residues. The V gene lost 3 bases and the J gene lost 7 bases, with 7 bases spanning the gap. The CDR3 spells CASSFSGEQYF. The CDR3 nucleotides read TGTGCCAGCAGTTTCTCAGGGGAGCAGTACTTC.

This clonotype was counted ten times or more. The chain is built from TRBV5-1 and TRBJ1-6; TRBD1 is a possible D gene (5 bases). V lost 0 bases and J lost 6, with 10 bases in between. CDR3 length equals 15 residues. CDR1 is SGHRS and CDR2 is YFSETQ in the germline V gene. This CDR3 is CASSLEGSGNSPLHF. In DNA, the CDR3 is TGCGCCAGCAGCTTGGAGGGGAGCGGTAATTCACCCCTCCACTTT.

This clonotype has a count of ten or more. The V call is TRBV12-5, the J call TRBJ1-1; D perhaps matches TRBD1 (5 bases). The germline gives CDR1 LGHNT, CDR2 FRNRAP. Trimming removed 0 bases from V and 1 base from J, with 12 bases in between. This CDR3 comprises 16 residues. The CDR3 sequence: CASGLVQRTTNTEAFF. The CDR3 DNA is TGTGCTAGTGGTTTGGTACAAAGGACAACGAACACTGAAGCTTTCTTT.

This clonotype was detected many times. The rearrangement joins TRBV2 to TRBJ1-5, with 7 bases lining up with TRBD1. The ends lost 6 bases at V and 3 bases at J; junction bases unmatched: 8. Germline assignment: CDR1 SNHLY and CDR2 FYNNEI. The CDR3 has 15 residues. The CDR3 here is CASRRGTDPNQPQHF. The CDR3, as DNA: TGTGCCAGCAGACGAGGGACAGATCCCAATCAGCCCCAGCATTTT.

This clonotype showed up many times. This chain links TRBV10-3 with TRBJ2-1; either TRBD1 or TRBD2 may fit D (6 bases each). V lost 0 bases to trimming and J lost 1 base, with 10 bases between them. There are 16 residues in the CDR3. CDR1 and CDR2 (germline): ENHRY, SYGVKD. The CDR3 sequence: CAISESIGGSYNEQFF. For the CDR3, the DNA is TGTGCCATCAGTGAGTCAATAGGGGGGTCCTACAATGAGCAGTTCTTC.